A selection of T cell receptor beta chains follows, all from one sample in a study of cytomegalovirus exposure and HLA in healthy donors. Generated by immunoSEQ multiplex PCR, the TCRdb table keeps only in-frame clones and is missing some. Recorded for this sample: more than 130,000 clones. Input material: PBMCs. Receptor source: a man in his forties in good health and CMV-seronegative. Both conserved end residues are part of each CDR3.

TRBJ1-4 | TRBV6-4 | CASRNGTLGALKEKLFF
TRBJ1-4 | TRBV19 | CASNNGQALLEKLFF
TRBJ1-2 | TRBV19 | CASSIGPTGRYGYTF
TRBJ1-1 | TRBV19 | CASSIGEEGLNTEAFF
TRBJ1-1 | TRBV7-2 | CASSAGQGTPGDTEAFF
TRBJ2-3 | TRBV25-1 | CASSGGLLTDTQYF
TRBJ2-7 | TRBV28 | CASTWRGRASYEQYF
TRBJ2-3 | TRBV7-2 | CASSLGATTDTQYF
- | TRBV4-1 | CASSQRTSGGALLWAEQYF
TRBJ2-2 | TRBV5-4 | CASSLPPTTPGELFF
TRBJ2-5 | TRBV7-2 | CASSGLAGGGETQYF
TRBJ2-3 | TRBV6-5 | CASREWASEDTQYF
TRBJ1-1 | TRBV4-3 | CASSQEGGTFEQAFF
TRBJ2-7 | TRBV27 | CASTLRVPQGRHEQYF
TRBJ1-6 | TRBV5-6 | CASSSSGYNSPLHF
- | TRBV9 | CASSAHGELRGDYEQYF
TRBJ2-5 | TRBV19 | CASAKTGPQETQYF
TRBJ1-2 | TRBV7-3 | CASSLRGQGGLQNYGYTF
TRBJ1-1 | TRBV9 | CASSVDEGATEAFF
TRBJ1-5 | TRBV7-6 | CASSWTVDQPQHF
TRBJ1-2 | TRBV20-1 | CSVGAGGYTF
TRBJ1-4 | TRBV6-4 | CASSLAQGEKLFF
TRBJ2-3 | TRBV7-6 | CASSLDSRADTQYF
TRBJ2-7 | TRBV14 | CASSHDGAGRQGAYEQYF
TRBJ1-5 | TRBV5-6 | CASSLRTGTNQPQHF
TRBJ1-2 | TRBV5-1 | CASSLAGGYLNDGYTF
TRBJ2-2 | TRBV6-6 | CASSAGTVTGELFF
TRBJ1-4 | TRBV9 | CASSVGVGGEKLFF
TRBJ1-1 | TRBV6-1 | CASSVQQGRTEAFF
TRBJ2-7 | TRBV13 | CASSPSQGVSYEQYF
TRBJ1-2 | TRBV7-8 | CASSPASTGIGFGGYTF
TRBJ1-2 | TRBV19 | CASRAQEGRVYGYTF
TRBJ2-5 | TRBV19 | CASSRRLAGVQETQYF
TRBJ2-5 | TRBV15 | CATSTLGGGRKETQYF
TRBJ1-5 | TRBV28 | CASSLYGYKYNQPQHF
TRBJ1-4 | TRBV2 | CASSGGPGDSLTNEKLFF
TRBJ2-5 | TRBV5-1 | CASSLGGGSETQYF
TRBJ1-1 | TRBV10-2 | CASSKRNTEAFF
TRBJ2-3 | TRBV6-1 | CASTRQGYSTDTQYF
TRBJ2-2 | TRBV5-4 | CASSRPGQGTGELFF
TRBJ1-2 | TRBV5-4 | CASSLALGGGGYTF
TRBJ1-6 | TRBV11-2 | CASSALMTGGPRSPLHF
TRBJ2-5 | TRBV9 | CASSVGTSLEETQYF
TRBJ2-7 | TRBV5-5 | CASSREGTVGYEQYF
TRBJ2-1 | TRBV10-3 | CAISRTEVNEQFF